This record concerns one TCR beta chain sequence. Assay: immunoSEQ multiplex PCR; the TCRdb copy retains only in-frame clones and omits some. The sample shows 100,000 or so clones, around nine tenths of them seen only once. These data belong to a study of T cell changes during pregnancy in multiple sclerosis. The V end lost 4 bases, the J end lost 2 bases, and 14 bases lay between the germline ends. Germline CDR1 reads SGHAT; CDR2 reads FQNNGV. The CDR3 is 15 residues long. This rearrangement joins TRBV11-2 to TRBJ2-5; D may be TRBD2 (5 bases). The receptor was isolated from a female donor with multiple sclerosis, enrolled in a pregnancy study. Specimen: peripheral blood, collected in the second trimester of pregnancy. The DNA of the CDR3 is TGTGCCAGCAGCTCCGGCCCCGGGGATCAAGAGACCCAGTACTTC. Residues: CASSSGPGDQETQYF.